These 21 T cell receptor beta chains were all obtained from the same sample, sequenced in a study of sequential checkpoint blockade in melanoma. The assay was immunoSEQ multiplex PCR, and TCRdb's table has in-frame clones only and misses some. The table has 3,000 to 4,500 clones, approximately 35% seen once; the top ten hold about 31%. This sample's treatment: randomized to nivolumab then ipilimumab (arm A) or the reverse (arm B). The sequences come from tumor tissue (inferred from file names), collected from a patient given nivolumab and ipilimumab in sequence. Source of these receptors: a human donor with melanoma.

This clone occurred many times. This sequence joins TRBV1 and TRBJ1-5. TRBV1 constitutes a pseudogene. The CDR3 sequence is 15 residues long. The CDR3 nucleotides read TGCGCCAGCAGCCAAGATGTCTGGAGCAATCAGCCCCAGCATTTT. Its translation: CASSQDVWSNQPQHF.

The chain joins TRBV23-1 to TRBJ2-7; TRBD2 aligns across 7 bases. TRBV23-1 is an open reading frame whose function is uncertain. Trimming cost V 6 bases and J 6 bases; bases outside gene matches: 11. CDR3 length: 14 amino acids. The CDR3 nucleotides are TGCGCCAGCAGCTTGGATTTAGCGGGTGGCGAGCAGTACGTC. Its translation: CASSLDLAGGEQYV.

This clone was seen more than once but under ten times. V gene TRBV11-3 combines with J gene TRBJ1-1; maybe TRBD1 (6 bases). Trimming took 3 bases from V and 0 from J, leaving 11 bases between them. CDR1 is SGHNT and CDR2 is YENEEA in the germline V gene. This CDR3 region has 15 residues. CDR3 protein: CASSLGGGMNTEAFF. Here the CDR3 DNA reads TGTGCCAGCAGCTTGGGAGGGGGAATGAACACTGAAGCTTTCTTT.

The V call is TRBV14, the J call TRBJ2-7; possibly TRBD1 for D (6 bases). Trimming cost V 6 bases and J 2 bases, with 17 bases left between them. This CDR3 spans 15 amino acids. Germline values: CDR1 SGHDN, CDR2 FVKESK. The DNA of the CDR3 is TGTGCCAGCAGTCAGGGGTTGGGAATTCCCTACGAGCAGTACGTC. It codes for CASSQGLGIPYEQYV.

The gene calls are TRBV28 and TRBJ1-1; the D is unclear. Deletions cut 3 bases from V and 4 bases from J, with 27 bases between. CDR3 length: 19 residues. Germline V gene sequence: CDR1 MDHEN, CDR2 SYDVKM. CDR3 DNA sequence: TGTGCCAGCAGTTTGGGTCTTGCGGAGGAGAAATTAATGGGCACTGAAGCTTTCTTT. It codes for CASSLGLAEEKLMGTEAFF. The variable domain in full, completed from reference TRBV28 and TRBJ1-1, reads DVKVTQSSRYLVKRTGEKVFLECVQDMDHENMFWYRQDPGLGLRLIYFSYDVKMKEKGDIPEGYSVSREKKERFSLILESASTNQTSMYLCASSLGLAEEKLMGTEAFFGQGTRLTVV.

This clone was detected only a few times. The chain links TRBV6-7 to TRBJ2-1; D not resolved. TRBV6-7 is placed among ORFs of uncertain function. Trimming removed 0 bases from V and 6 bases from J, with 12 bases in between. The CDR3 is made up of 15 amino acids. The CDR3 loop reads CASSYSRPPVNEQFF. DNA of the CDR3: TGTGCCAGCAGTTACTCTCGACCGCCCGTCAATGAGCAGTTCTTC.

This clone is termed medium-sized. The germline gene is not matched at one end of the junction; a read error may be the cause. The chain carries TRBV9 and TRBJ2-7; D might be TRBD2 (6 bases). CDR1 is SGDLS and CDR2 is YYNGEE in the germline V gene. This CDR3 has 12 residues. CDR3 nucleotide sequence: TGTGCCAGCAGCTTAACCGGCAGGGAGGTCGACTTC. It is translated as CASSLTGREVDF.

The J gene is TRBJ2-5, the V gene TRBV29-1; tentative D call: TRBD2 (5 bases). CDR1 SQVTM and CDR2 ANQGSEA come from the germline V gene. CDR3 length: 14 residues. V was pared by 2 bases and J by 2 bases, with 12 bases between. In nucleotides, the CDR3 is TGCAGCGTTGAAACTACTAGGGCTCAAGAGACCCAGTACTTC. Protein product: CSVETTRAQETQYF.

This clone occurred a few times. V usage is TRBV29-1 and J usage is TRBJ1-1; 10 positions match TRBD1. The CDR3 totals 12 residues. CDR1 is SQVTM and CDR2 is ANQGSEA in the germline V gene. The V and J ends lost 6 bases and 12 bases, in that order; junction bases with no gene match: 10. CDR3 region: CSVGKTGGVTFF. For the CDR3, the DNA is TGCAGCGTCGGGAAGACAGGGGGCGTAACTTTCTTT.

The chain links TRBV19 to TRBJ1-1; a possible D gene is TRBD1 (5 bases). Germline V lookup: CDR1 LNHDA, CDR2 SQIVND (reference sequence). This CDR3 is 16 amino acids long. V lost 5 bases to trimming and J lost 3 bases, with 19 bases between them. The CDR3 DNA sequence: TGTGCCAGTAGTCCCCCCGGGGCAGGGACTGACACTGAAGCTTTCTTT. This gives the protein CASSPPGAGTDTEAFF.

In its sample, this clone was seen a few times. The CDR3 spells CSVGQRNEKLFF. CDR3 nucleotide sequence: TGCAGCGTTGGACAGAGGAATGAAAAACTGTTTTTT. The chain is built from TRBV29-1 and TRBJ1-4, with D possibly matching TRBD1 (5 bases). CDR3 length: 12 amino acids. Looked up from germline, CDR1 is SQVTM and CDR2 is ANQGSEA. Trimming left V 4 bases short and J 5 bases short, with 8 bases between.

This chain connects TRBV11-3 to TRBJ2-3, with D tentatively TRBD2 (6 bases). CDR3 length equals 16 residues. Germline assignment: CDR1 SGHNT and CDR2 YENEEA. The V and J ends lost 1 base and 0 bases respectively, with 11 bases between them. In DNA form, the CDR3 reads TGTGCCAGCAGCTTAGTTAGCGGAACTAGCACAGATACGCAGTATTTT. It specifies CASSLVSGTSTDTQYF. The full variable domain, completed using reference TRBV11-3 and TRBJ2-3, is EAGVVQSPRYKIIEKKQPVAFWCNPISGHNTLYWYLQNLGQGPELLIRYENEEAVDDSQLPKDRFSAERLKGVDSTLKIQPAELGDSAVYLCASSLVSGTSTDTQYFGPGTRLTVL.

This clone has more than one count but fewer than ten. The genes are TRBV7-6 and TRBJ1-3; D might be TRBD1 (6 bases). The CDR3 runs 15 residues. Trimming shortened V by 4 bases and J by 1 base, and 11 bases separated the two germline ends. Germline V gene sequence: CDR1 SGHVS, CDR2 FNYEAQ. CDR3 sequence: CASSSGVRSGNTIYF. CDR3 DNA: TGTGCCAGCAGCTCAGGGGTTCGGTCTGGAAACACCATATATTTT.

The chain couples TRBV19 to TRBJ2-1, with a possible D match to TRBD2 (5 bases). V gave up 4 bases and J gave up 6 bases, with 10 bases separating them. The CDR3 totals 13 residues. Germline V lookup: CDR1 LNHDA, CDR2 SQIVND (reference sequence). The CDR3 DNA follows: TGTGCCAGTAGTAACCCCGCGGGCAATGAGCAGTTCTTC. Translation gives CASSNPAGNEQFF.

This chain links TRBV11-3 with TRBJ2-1; 9 nucleotides match TRBD1. V shed 1 base, J shed 6 bases, and the junction held 7 bases outside the gene matches. This CDR3 has 16 residues. Germline CDR1 and CDR2: SGHNT and YENEEA. The chain's CDR3 is CASSLGFWDRANEQFF. The CDR3 nucleotides read TGTGCCAGCAGCTTAGGGTTCTGGGACAGGGCCAATGAGCAGTTCTTC.

The chain is built from TRBV28 and TRBJ2-7, with a possible D match to TRBD2 (5 bases). This CDR3 is 13 amino acids long. CDR1 and CDR2 (germline): MDHEN, SYDVKM. Trimming cost V 3 bases and J 1 base, with 7 bases left between them. The DNA of the CDR3 is TGTGCCAGCAGTTTCGGGGTTTCCTACGAGCAGTACGTC. It yields the protein CASSFGVSYEQYV.

The genes are TRBV19 and TRBJ2-5, with 8 bases fitting TRBD1. The germline V gene encodes CDR1 LNHDA and CDR2 SQIVND (reference sequence). The junction had 10 bases not matched to a gene; V was cut back by 5 bases and J by 2 bases. This CDR3 spans 16 amino acids. The CDR3 here is CASSRPNGDRQETQYF. In DNA form, the CDR3 reads TGTGCCAGTAGTCGCCCAAACGGGGACAGGCAAGAGACCCAGTACTTC.

The chain couples TRBV6-8 to TRBJ2-5, with D maybe TRBD1 (7 bases). The germline gives CDR1 MNHGY, CDR2 SAAAGT. V was trimmed by 0 bases and J by 4 bases, leaving 18 bases between them. The CDR3 loop spans 17 amino acids. CDR3 nucleotides: TGTGCCAGCAGTTACTCGAAGCAGGGGGGAGTATCAGAGACCCAGTACTTC. It yields the protein CASSYSKQGGVSETQYF.

The chain recombines TRBV5-1 with TRBJ2-3, with D perhaps TRBD2 (6 bases). This CDR3 region has 16 residues. CDR1 and CDR2 from the germline V gene are SGHRS and YFSETQ. V was trimmed by 4 bases and J by 2 bases, leaving 17 bases between them. CDR3 DNA sequence: TGCGCCAGCAGCCAAGGAGGCGGGACTGACACAGATACGCAGTATTTT. Protein product: CASSQGGGTDTDTQYF.

This clone has more than one count but fewer than ten. This sequence joins TRBV6-1 and TRBJ2-3; D tentatively fits TRBD1 or TRBD2 (5 bases each). The CDR3 spans 14 residues. The V and J ends lost 1 base and 3 bases respectively, with 8 bases between them. Germline lookup yields CDR1 MNHNS and CDR2 SASEGT. CDR3: CASSEGGWTDTQYF. Here the CDR3 DNA reads TGTGCCAGCAGTGAAGGGGGGTGGACAGATACGCAGTATTTT.

V and J are TRBV19 and TRBJ2-1; 11 bases line up with TRBD1. The junction had 7 bases not matched to a gene; V was cut back by 6 bases and J by 6 bases. From germline, CDR1 is LNHDA and CDR2 SQIVND (reference sequence). The CDR3 has 15 amino acids. CDR3 region: CASRPTGTGGNEQFF. CDR3 DNA: TGTGCCAGTAGACCCACCGGGACAGGGGGCAATGAGCAGTTCTTC.